The rows below give T cell receptor beta chains drawn from one sample of a study of human T cells and chemical hapten exposure. TCRdb passed the RACE reads through MiXCR, listing each CDR3 protein once. This table holds about 340,000 distinct CDR3 sequences, around 6.9% found once. The specimen was whole blood, collected in connection with sensitization to the hapten diphenylcyclopropenone (DPC). These receptors all come from a woman aged 18 to 35 with alopecia areata. Some clones in this sample may be carry-over from other donors' samples. Each CDR3 is given with its conserved first and last residue. D genes are given only for firm matches. The listing skips clone size in some rows; elsewhere it reads once, few, many or a size class.

>TRBV6-4|NA|NA|TRBJ2-3
CASSPGTSLTDTQYF
TGTGCCAGCAGCCCTGGGACTTCGCTCACAGATACGCAGTATTTT
>TRBV6-1|NA|few|TRBJ1-1
CASTEDMNTEAFF
TGTGCCAGCACCGAAGATATGAACACTGAAGCTTTCTTT
>TRBV4-3|NA|few|TRBJ2-2
CASSQERPPNGELFF
TGCGCCAGCAGCCAAGAAAGACCGCCTAATGGGGAGCTGTTTTTT
>TRBV4-3|NA|many|TRBJ1-4
CASSQLTATNEKLFF
TGCGCCAGCAGCCAACTGACAGCGACTAATGAAAAACTGTTTTTT
>TRBV5-1|NA|many|TRBJ1-5
CASRPGPEPVAQHF
TGCGCCAGCCGACCGGGACCCGAGCCCGTGGCCCAGCATTTT
>TRBV5-4|NA|NA|TRBJ2-3
CASSLFAVPTDTQYF
TGTGCCAGCAGCTTATTTGCGGTTCCCACAGATACGCAGTATTTT
>TRBV27|NA|many|TRBJ2-7
CASSLLGQGTYEQYF
TGTGCCAGCAGTTTATTGGGCCAGGGTACCTACGAGCAGTACTTC
>TRBV7-2|NA|NA|TRBJ2-5
CASSLILTTGTQYF
TGTGCCAGCAGCTTAATTTTGACTACGGGGACCCAGTACTTC
>TRBV10-3|TRBD2|few|TRBJ2-3
CAISDLAGAMGDTQYF
TGTGCCATCAGTGACCTAGCGGGGGCCATGGGAGATACGCAGTATTTT
>TRBV12-3/TRBV12-4|TRBD1|many|TRBJ1-3
CASSFRYTTGHSGNTIYF
TGTGCCAGCAGTTTCCGATACACGACAGGGCACTCTGGAAACACCATATATTTT
>TRBV19|NA|NA|TRBJ1-6
CASSRRGMDSPLHF
TGTGCCAGTAGTAGAAGGGGTATGGATTCACCCCTCCACTTT
>TRBV13|NA|many|TRBJ2-5
CASSPLDRRGETQYF
TGTGCCAGCAGCCCCCTAGACAGGAGAGGAGAGACCCAGTACTTC
>TRBV7-2|TRBD2|few|TRBJ2-3
CASKAGDRTDTQYF
TGTGCCAGCAAAGCGGGGGACCGCACAGATACGCAGTATTTT
>TRBV5-1|NA|NA|TRBJ2-7
CASSLGTLTKTYEQYF
TGCGCCAGCAGCTTGGGGACACTTACAAAGACCTACGAGCAGTACTTC
>TRBV7-9|TRBD1|NA|TRBJ2-2
CASSLVDRTGELFF
TGTGCCAGCAGCTTAGTGGACAGGACCGGGGAGCTGTTTTTT
>TRBV4-1|TRBD2|NA|TRBJ2-3
CASSQGGLATDTQYF
TGCGCCAGCAGCCAAGGGGGACTAGCAACAGATACGCAGTATTTT
>TRBV5-4|NA|many|TRBJ2-7
CASSPDRISSYEQYF
TGTGCCAGCAGCCCCGACAGGATTAGCTCCTACGAGCAGTACTTC
>TRBV7-8|NA|NA|TRBJ1-2
CASSLFTDSSYGYTF
TGTGCCAGCAGCTTATTCACGGACTCGTCCTATGGCTACACCTTC
>TRBV2|TRBD1|few|TRBJ1-2
CASSEDRGRPGYTF
TGTGCCAGCAGCGAGGACAGGGGGCGACCTGGCTACACCTTC
>TRBV6-5|TRBD1|many|TRBJ2-1
CASSSHRGEQFF
TGTGCCAGCAGTTCCCACAGGGGCGAGCAGTTCTTC
>TRBV7-9|TRBD1|many|TRBJ2-7
CASRSSYRGTYEQYF
TGTGCCAGCAGGTCTTCATACAGGGGGACCTACGAGCAGTACTTC
>TRBV7-9|NA|NA|TRBJ1-6
CASSDRPRGNSNSPLHF
TGTGCCAGCAGCGATAGGCCCCGGGGAAACTCCAATTCACCCCTCCACTTT
>TRBV6-5|TRBD1|few|TRBJ2-2
CASTHYEGQGLTGELFF
TGTGCCAGCACCCATTACGAGGGACAGGGCCTGACCGGGGAGCTGTTTTTT
>TRBV27|NA|NA|TRBJ1-1
CASSLSTAPRMNTEAFF
TGTGCCAGCAGTTTATCCACAGCGCCTAGAATGAACACTGAAGCTTTCTTT
>TRBV20-1|TRBD1|NA|TRBJ2-7
CSARDDRKTGSLYEQYF
TGCAGTGCTAGAGATGATCGGAAGACAGGGTCCCTCTACGAGCAGTACTTC
>TRBV20-1|NA|many|TRBJ2-5
CSPYREQETQYF
TGCAGTCCATACAGGGAACAAGAGACCCAGTACTTC
>TRBV7-9|NA|many|TRBJ2-5
CASSLGDGLARRETQYF
TGTGCCAGCAGCTTAGGGGATGGGCTAGCCCGAAGAGAGACCCAGTACTTC
>TRBV24-1|NA|few|TRBJ1-3
CATSDTIPGLVVPRNTIYF
TGTGCCACCAGTGATACAATCCCAGGGTTGGTGGTTCCTAGAAACACCATATATTTT
>TRBV25-1|NA|NA|TRBJ2-7
CASSDGFGASSSYEQYF
TGTGCCAGCAGTGACGGATTCGGGGCCTCGAGCTCCTACGAGCAGTACTTC
>TRBV13|TRBD1|many|TRBJ1-1
CASSLGRTGQMNTEAFF
TGTGCCAGCAGCTTAGGGAGGACAGGGCAAATGAACACTGAAGCTTTCTTT
>TRBV29-1|TRBD1|NA|TRBJ1-1
CSVEGTGEGAFF
TGCAGCGTTGAAGGGACAGGCGAGGGGGCTTTCTTT
>TRBV3-1|TRBD2|many|TRBJ2-2
CASSLQGLAGVEAPNTGELFF
TGTGCCAGCAGCCTGCAAGGACTAGCGGGGGTCGAAGCCCCGAACACCGGGGAGCTGTTTTTT
>TRBV11-2|NA|few|TRBJ1-3
CASSLRRSGNTIYF
TGTGCCAGCAGCTTAAGGCGGTCTGGAAACACCATATATTTT
>TRBV9|NA|NA|TRBJ2-2
CASSQLARGTGELFF
TGTGCCAGCAGTCAACTCGCCCGGGGCACCGGGGAGCTGTTTTTT
>TRBV29-1|NA|NA|TRBJ2-5
CSVAGDSQNQETQYF
TGCAGCGTTGCTGGAGACAGTCAAAACCAAGAGACCCAGTACTTC
>TRBV7-3|TRBD1|many|TRBJ1-1
CASSPNGVGQGEAFF
TGTGCCAGCAGCCCCAATGGGGTTGGACAGGGTGAAGCTTTCTTT
>TRBV29-1|NA|few|TRBJ1-2
CSVQGSDYGYTF
TGCAGCGTTCAGGGGTCTGACTATGGCTACACCTTC
>TRBV6-2/TRBV6-3|NA|NA|TRBJ2-1
CASSPQRGAYNEQFF
TGTGCCAGCAGCCCCCAAAGGGGAGCCTACAATGAGCAGTTCTTC
>TRBV4-1|NA|few|TRBJ1-2
CASSHPLDRANYGYTF
TGCGCCAGCAGCCATCCTTTGGACAGAGCTAACTATGGCTACACCTTC
>TRBV5-6|NA|NA|TRBJ1-4
CASSLVSNEKLFF
TGTGCCAGCAGCTTGGTCAGTAATGAAAAACTGTTTTTT
>TRBV7-9|NA|NA|TRBJ2-3
CASSSMGRLDTQYF
TGTGCCAGCAGCTCGATGGGACGGTTAGATACGCAGTATTTT
>TRBV12-3/TRBV12-4|NA|NA|TRBJ1-2
CASRGSGGNYGYTF
TGTGCCAGCAGGGGAAGCGGGGGCAACTATGGCTACACCTTC
>TRBV6-5|NA|many|TRBJ1-6
CASSYHGSPLHF
TGTGCCAGCAGTTATCATGGTTCACCCCTCCACTTT
>TRBV4-3|TRBD1|few|TRBJ1-2
CASSQDGQGGGYTF
TGCGCCAGCAGCCAAGATGGGCAGGGGGGTGGCTACACCTTC
>TRBV28|NA|few|TRBJ2-7
CASSASGNYYEQYF
TGTGCCAGCAGTGCTTCCGGGAACTACTACGAGCAGTACTTC
>TRBV9|NA|once|TRBJ1-1
CASSVDRVPGEAFF
TGTGCCAGCAGCGTAGACAGGGTACCGGGTGAAGCTTTCTTT
>TRBV9|TRBD1|many|TRBJ1-2
CASSGRGLSYTF
TGTGCCAGCAGCGGCAGGGGGCTGAGCTACACCTTC
>TRBV9|NA|many|TRBJ1-5
CASSTGLSNQPQHF
TGTGCCAGCAGCACCGGACTGAGCAATCAGCCCCAGCATTTT
>TRBV6-2/TRBV6-3|TRBD2|many|TRBJ2-7
CASSYISGTSGGIRPYEQYF
TGTGCCAGCAGTTATATCTCCGGGACTAGCGGGGGGATACGGCCCTACGAGCAGTACTTC
>TRBV28|TRBD1|few|TRBJ1-3
CASSFWTGHGNTIYF
TGTGCCAGCAGTTTTTGGACAGGGCACGGAAACACCATATATTTT
>TRBV4-3|NA|few|TRBJ2-6
CASSQDPSGANVLTF
TGCGCCAGCAGCCAAGACCCTTCTGGGGCCAACGTCCTGACTTTC
>TRBV28|TRBD1|NA|TRBJ2-2
CASIKGQFTGELFF
TGTGCCAGCATAAAGGGACAGTTCACCGGGGAGCTGTTTTTT
>TRBV7-2|NA|few|TRBJ1-1
CASSADAGITEAFF
TGTGCCAGCAGCGCTGACGCAGGTATCACTGAAGCTTTCTTT
>TRBV7-9|NA|few|TRBJ1-6
CASSPPGKGPLSPLHF
TGTGCCAGCAGCCCCCCTGGGAAGGGGCCATTATCACCCCTCCACTTT
>TRBV4-1|NA|many|TRBJ2-6
CASSQDLSQDSGANVLTF
TGCGCCAGCAGCCAAGATTTGTCGCAGGACTCTGGGGCCAACGTCCTGACTTTC
>TRBV28|NA|many|TRBJ2-4
CASSPSGSTKNIQYF
TGTGCCAGCAGTCCCTCAGGGAGCACCAAAAACATTCAGTACTTC
>TRBV28|NA|many|TRBJ2-3
CASSPETRRDTQYF
TGTGCCAGCAGTCCGGAGACTAGAAGGGATACGCAGTATTTT
>TRBV4-3|NA|NA|TRBJ2-5
CASSQDPGQVGETQYF
TGCGCCAGCAGCCAAGATCCGGGACAAGTTGGAGAGACCCAGTACTTC